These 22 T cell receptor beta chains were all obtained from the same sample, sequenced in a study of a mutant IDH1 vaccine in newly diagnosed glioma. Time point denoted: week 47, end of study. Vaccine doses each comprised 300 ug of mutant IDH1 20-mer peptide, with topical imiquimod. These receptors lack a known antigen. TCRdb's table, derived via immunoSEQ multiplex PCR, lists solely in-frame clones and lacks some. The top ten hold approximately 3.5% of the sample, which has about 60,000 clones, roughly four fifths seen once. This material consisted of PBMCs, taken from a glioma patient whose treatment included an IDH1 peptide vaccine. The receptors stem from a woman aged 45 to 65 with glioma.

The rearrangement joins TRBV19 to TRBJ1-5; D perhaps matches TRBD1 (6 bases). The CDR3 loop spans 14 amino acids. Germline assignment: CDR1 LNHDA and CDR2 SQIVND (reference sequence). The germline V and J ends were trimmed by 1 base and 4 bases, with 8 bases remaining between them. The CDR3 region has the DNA TGTGCCAGTAGTATAGGGACAGTGAATCAGCCCCAGCATTTT. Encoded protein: CASSIGTVNQPQHF.

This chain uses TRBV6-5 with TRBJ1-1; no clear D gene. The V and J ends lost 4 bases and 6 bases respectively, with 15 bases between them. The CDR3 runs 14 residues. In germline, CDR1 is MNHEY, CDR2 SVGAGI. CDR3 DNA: TGTGCCAGCAGTTTTGGGTCTTGGGGTGCTGAAGCTTTCTTT. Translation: CASSFGSWGAEAFF.

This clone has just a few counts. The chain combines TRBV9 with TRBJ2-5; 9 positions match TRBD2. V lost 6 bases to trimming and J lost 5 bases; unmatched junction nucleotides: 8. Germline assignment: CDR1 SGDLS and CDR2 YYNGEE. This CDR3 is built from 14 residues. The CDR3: CASTAGGPGETQYF. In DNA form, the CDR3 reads TGTGCCAGCACGGCGGGGGGGCCGGGGGAGACCCAGTACTTC.

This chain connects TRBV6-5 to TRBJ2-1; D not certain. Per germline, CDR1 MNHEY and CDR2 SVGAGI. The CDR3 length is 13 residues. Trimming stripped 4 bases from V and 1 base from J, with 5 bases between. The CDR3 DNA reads TGTGCCAGCAGTTCGAAATCCTACAATGAGCAGTTCTTC. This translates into CASSSKSYNEQFF.

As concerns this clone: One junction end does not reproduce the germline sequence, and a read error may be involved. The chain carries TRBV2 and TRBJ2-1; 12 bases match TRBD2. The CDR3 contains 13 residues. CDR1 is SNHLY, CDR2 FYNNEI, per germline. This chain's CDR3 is CASGLAGYIEQFF. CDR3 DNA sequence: TGTGCCAGCGGACTAGCGGGGTACATTGAGCAGTTCTTC.

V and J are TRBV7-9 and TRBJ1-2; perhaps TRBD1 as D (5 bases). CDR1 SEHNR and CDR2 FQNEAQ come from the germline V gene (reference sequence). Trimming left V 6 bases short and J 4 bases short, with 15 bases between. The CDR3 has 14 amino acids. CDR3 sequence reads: CASRDTGGTYGYTF. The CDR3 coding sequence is TGTGCCAGCAGGGATACAGGCGGAACCTATGGCTACACCTTC.

Written as DNA, the CDR3 is TGTGCCTGGAGCCGAGGACAGGGGCGCACAGATACGCAGTATTTT. Protein sequence: CAWSRGQGRTDTQYF. The chain recombines TRBV30 with TRBJ2-3; TRBD1 matches at 9 bases. CDR1 and CDR2 from the germline V gene are GTSNPN and SVGIG (reference sequence). Trimming took 3 bases from V and 1 from J; bases not matched to a gene: 5. This CDR3 is built from 15 residues. The variable domain in full, with the rest retrieved from reference TRBV30 and TRBJ2-3, is SQTIHQWPATLVQPVGSPLSLECTVEGTSNPNLYWYRQAAGRGLQLLFYSVGIGQISSEVPQNLSASRPQDRQFILSSKKLLLSDSGFYLCAWSRGQGRTDTQYFGPGTRLTVL.

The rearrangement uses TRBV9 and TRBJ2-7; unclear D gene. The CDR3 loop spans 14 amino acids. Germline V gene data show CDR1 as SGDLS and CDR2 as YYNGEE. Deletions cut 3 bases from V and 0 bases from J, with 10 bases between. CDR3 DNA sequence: TGTGCCAGCAGCGAGGACGGGCACTCCTACGAGCAGTACTTC. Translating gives CASSEDGHSYEQYF.

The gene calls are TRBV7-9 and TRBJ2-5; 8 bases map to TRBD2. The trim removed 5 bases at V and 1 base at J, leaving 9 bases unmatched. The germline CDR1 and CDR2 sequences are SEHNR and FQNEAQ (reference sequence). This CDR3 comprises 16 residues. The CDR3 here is CASSRPGGHGQETQYF. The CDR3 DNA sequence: TGTGCCAGCAGCAGACCGGGGGGGCACGGCCAAGAGACCCAGTACTTC.

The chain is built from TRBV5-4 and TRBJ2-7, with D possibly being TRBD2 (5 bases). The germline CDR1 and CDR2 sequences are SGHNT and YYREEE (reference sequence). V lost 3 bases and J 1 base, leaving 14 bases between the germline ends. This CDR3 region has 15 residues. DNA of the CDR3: TGTGCCAGCAGCTCCCCGGACTCAACTTCCTACGAGCAGTACTTC. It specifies CASSSPDSTSYEQYF.

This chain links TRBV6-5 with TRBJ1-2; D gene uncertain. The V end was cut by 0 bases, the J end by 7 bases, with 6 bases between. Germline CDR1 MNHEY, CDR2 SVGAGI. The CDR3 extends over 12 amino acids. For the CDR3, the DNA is TGTGCCAGCAGTTACTCGGCCAGTGGCTACACCTTC. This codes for CASSYSASGYTF.

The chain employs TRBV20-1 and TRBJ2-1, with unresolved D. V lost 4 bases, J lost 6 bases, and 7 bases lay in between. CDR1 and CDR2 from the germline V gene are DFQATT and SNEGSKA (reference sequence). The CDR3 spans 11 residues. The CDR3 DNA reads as TGCAGTGCTACCTTCCCCAATGAGCAGTTCTTC. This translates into CSATFPNEQFF.

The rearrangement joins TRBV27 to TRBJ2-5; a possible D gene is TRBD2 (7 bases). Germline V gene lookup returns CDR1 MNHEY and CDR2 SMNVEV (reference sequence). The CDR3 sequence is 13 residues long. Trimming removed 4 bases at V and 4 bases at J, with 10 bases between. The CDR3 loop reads CASSSGGPETQYF. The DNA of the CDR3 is TGTGCCAGCAGTTCGGGGGGCCCAGAGACCCAGTACTTC.

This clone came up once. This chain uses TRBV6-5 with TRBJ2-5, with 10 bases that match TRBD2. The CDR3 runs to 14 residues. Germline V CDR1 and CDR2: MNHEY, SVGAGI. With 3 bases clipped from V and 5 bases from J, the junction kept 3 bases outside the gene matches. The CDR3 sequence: CASSYSTSGETQYF. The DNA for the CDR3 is TGTGCCAGCAGTTATTCGACTAGCGGGGAGACCCAGTACTTC.

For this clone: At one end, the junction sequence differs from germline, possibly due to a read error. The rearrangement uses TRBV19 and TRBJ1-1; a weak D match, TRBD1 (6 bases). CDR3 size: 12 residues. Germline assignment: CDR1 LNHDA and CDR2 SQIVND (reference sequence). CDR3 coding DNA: TGTGCCAGTAGTGGGGGCGGACCGGGCGAGACGTTT. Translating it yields CASSGGGPGETF.

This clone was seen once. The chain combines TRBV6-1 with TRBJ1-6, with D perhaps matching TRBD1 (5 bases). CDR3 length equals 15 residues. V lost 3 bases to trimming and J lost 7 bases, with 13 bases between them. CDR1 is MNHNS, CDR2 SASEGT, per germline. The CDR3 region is CASSDGGGANSPLHF. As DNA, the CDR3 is TGTGCCAGCAGTGATGGGGGGGGTGCGAATTCACCCCTCCACTTT.

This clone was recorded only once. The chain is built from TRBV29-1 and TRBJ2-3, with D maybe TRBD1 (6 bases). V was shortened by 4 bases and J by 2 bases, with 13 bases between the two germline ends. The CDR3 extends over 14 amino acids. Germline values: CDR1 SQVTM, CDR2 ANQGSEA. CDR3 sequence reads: CSVVVGQITDTQYF. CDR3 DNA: TGCAGCGTTGTGGTAGGACAGATCACAGATACGCAGTATTTT.

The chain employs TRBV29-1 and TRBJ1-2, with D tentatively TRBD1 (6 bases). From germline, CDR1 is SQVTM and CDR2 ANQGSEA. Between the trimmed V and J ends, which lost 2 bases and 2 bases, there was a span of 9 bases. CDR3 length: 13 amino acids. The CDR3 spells CSVERGGNYGYTF. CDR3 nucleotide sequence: TGCAGCGTTGAAAGGGGGGGCAACTATGGCTACACCTTC.

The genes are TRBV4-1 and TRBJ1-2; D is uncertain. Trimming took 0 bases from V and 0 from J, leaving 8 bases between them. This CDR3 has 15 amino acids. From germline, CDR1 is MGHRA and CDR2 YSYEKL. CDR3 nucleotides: TGCGCCAGCAGCCAAGACCCTAAGGCTAACTATGGCTACACCTTC. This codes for CASSQDPKANYGYTF.

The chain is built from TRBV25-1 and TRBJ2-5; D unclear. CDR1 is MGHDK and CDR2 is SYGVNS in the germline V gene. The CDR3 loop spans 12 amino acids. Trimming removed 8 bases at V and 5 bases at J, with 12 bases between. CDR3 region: CASLRAGETQYF. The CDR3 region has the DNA TGTGCCAGCCTACGGGCCGGGGAGACCCAGTACTTC.

Written as DNA, the CDR3 is TGCGCCAGCGGAGTACAGGGTCCCAATGAAAAACTGTTTTTT. Translating it yields CASGVQGPNEKLFF. This chain joins TRBV5-1 and TRBJ1-4, with D maybe TRBD1 (6 bases). Germline CDR1 reads SGHRS; CDR2 reads YFSETQ. CDR3 size: 14 residues. Trimming removed 7 bases at V and 5 bases at J, with 15 bases between.

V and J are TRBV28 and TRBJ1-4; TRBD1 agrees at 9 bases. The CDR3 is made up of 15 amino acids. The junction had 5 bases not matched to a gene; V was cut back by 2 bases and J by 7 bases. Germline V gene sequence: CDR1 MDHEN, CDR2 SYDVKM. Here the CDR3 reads CASSLGTGMGEKLFF. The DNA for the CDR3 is TGTGCCAGCAGTTTAGGGACAGGGATGGGTGAAAAACTGTTTTTT. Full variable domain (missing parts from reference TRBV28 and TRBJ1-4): DVKVTQSSRYLVKRTGEKVFLECVQDMDHENMFWYRQDPGLGLRLIYFSYDVKMKEKGDIPEGYSVSREKKERFSLILESASTNQTSMYLCASSLGTGMGEKLFFGSGTQLSVL.